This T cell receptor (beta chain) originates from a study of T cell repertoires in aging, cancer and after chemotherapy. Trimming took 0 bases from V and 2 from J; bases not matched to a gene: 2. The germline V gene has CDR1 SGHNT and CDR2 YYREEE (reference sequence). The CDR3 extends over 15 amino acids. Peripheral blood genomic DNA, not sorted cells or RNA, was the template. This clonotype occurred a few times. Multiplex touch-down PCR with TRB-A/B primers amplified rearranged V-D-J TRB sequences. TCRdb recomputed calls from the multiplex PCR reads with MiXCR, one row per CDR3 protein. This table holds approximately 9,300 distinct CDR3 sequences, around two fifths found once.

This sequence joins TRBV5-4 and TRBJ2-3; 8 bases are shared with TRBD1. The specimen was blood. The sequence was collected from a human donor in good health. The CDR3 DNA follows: TGTGCCAGCAGCTTGGGACAGGGGCTCACAGATACGCAGTATTTT. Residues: CASSLGQGLTDTQYF.